One sample yielded the 15 T cell receptor beta chains listed below, sequenced in a study of T-cell memory formation after mild COVID-19. TCRdb processed the 5' RACE reads anew with MiXCR; each CDR3 protein has one entry. The repertoire includes around 400,000 distinct CDR3 sequences, about 24% of them detected once, and around 8.1% sits in the top ten. The sequenced sample consisted of PBMCs or a T cell subset sorted from them (not recorded which). Receptor source: an adult woman who had mild COVID-19 (a few samples of this study predate the infection). Cell type and time point are not known.

This chain connects TRBV24-1 to TRBJ1-2; no clear D gene. CDR1 and CDR2 (germline): KGHDR, SFDVKD. Trimming took 4 bases from V and 8 from J, leaving 13 bases between them. CDR3 size: 13 residues. CDR3 sequence: CATSDSDLIGYTF. The CDR3 bases are TGTGCCACCAGTGACTCGGACCTCATAGGCTACACCTTC.

This clonotype has only a few counts. The V and J genes are TRBV7-9 and TRBJ1-2; unclear D gene. The CDR3 consists of 14 residues. Trimming pared 5 bases from V and 8 bases from J, leaving 18 bases between. In germline, CDR1 is SEHNR, CDR2 FQNEAQ (reference sequence). This chain's CDR3 is CASSPTPFLGGYTF. In DNA, the CDR3 is TGTGCCAGCAGCCCGACCCCCTTTCTTGGCGGCTACACCTTC.

The chain recombines TRBV18 with TRBJ2-1, with TRBD2 matching over 12 bases. The germline gives CDR1 KGHSH, CDR2 LQKENI. J was trimmed by 0 bases and V by 9 bases; bases with no gene match: 3. The CDR3 has 15 residues. The CDR3: CASATSGSSYNEQFF. Here the CDR3 DNA reads TGTGCCAGTGCGACTAGCGGGAGCTCCTACAATGAGCAGTTCTTC.

CDR3 protein: CASKPTVAEAFF. The CDR3 DNA reads as TGTGCCAGTAAGCCCACGGTGGCTGAAGCTTTCTTT. This chain connects TRBV19 to TRBJ1-1; D gene ambiguous. CDR1 LNHDA and CDR2 SQIVND come from the germline V gene (reference sequence). V lost 7 bases and J 6 bases, leaving 12 bases between the germline ends. The CDR3 has 12 amino acids. The full variable domain, rest sourced from reference TRBV19 and TRBJ1-1, is DGGITQSPKYLFRKEGQNVTLSCEQNLNHDAMYWYRQDPGQGLRLIYYSQIVNDFQKGDIAEGYSVSREKKESFPLTVTSAQKNPTAFYLCASKPTVAEAFFGQGTRLTVV.

There are a few counts of this clonotype. The V and J genes are TRBV29-1 and TRBJ2-2, with 11 bases that match TRBD1. The CDR3 is 15 amino acids. CDR1 SQVTM and CDR2 ANQGSEA come from the germline V gene. V lost 6 bases, J lost 6 bases, and 9 bases stayed unmatched. The DNA of the CDR3 is TGCAGCGTAGTAACGGACAGGGGGCGCCCCGGGGAGCTGTTTTTT. It is translated as CSVVTDRGRPGELFF.

The chain carries TRBV4-3 and TRBJ1-1; D possibly corresponds to TRBD1 (6 bases). The CDR3 is 13 amino acids. Trimming shortened V by 4 bases and J by 5 bases, and 11 bases separated the two germline ends. Germline CDR1 reads LGHNA; CDR2 reads YSLEER. The CDR3 DNA reads TGCGCCAGCAGCCCGCAGGGGTGGACTGAAGCTTTCTTT. Protein sequence: CASSPQGWTEAFF.

A few counts support this clonotype. The chain is built from TRBV5-1 and TRBJ2-2, with a weak D call TRBD2 (5 bases). The CDR3 spans 16 residues. CDR1 SGHRS and CDR2 YFSETQ come from the germline V gene. Trimming shortened V by 0 bases and J by 4 bases, and 13 bases separated the two germline ends. CDR3 sequence (DNA): TGCGCCAGCAGCTTGGCTCCGGGGATGGGCACCGGGGAGCTGTTTTTT. Translated, it gives CASSLAPGMGTGELFF. Filled out from reference TRBV5-1 and TRBJ2-2, the complete variable domain reads KAGVTQTPRYLIKTRGQQVTLSCSPISGHRSVSWYQQTPGQGLQFLFEYFSETQRNKGNFPGRFSGRQFSNSRSEMNVSTLELGDSALYLCASSLAPGMGTGELFFGEGSRLTVL.

The chain is built from TRBV27 and TRBJ1-2; D may be TRBD1 (6 bases). Between the trimmed V and J ends, which lost 6 bases and 8 bases, there was a span of 22 bases. Germline V CDR1 and CDR2: MNHEY, SMNVEV (reference sequence). The CDR3 spans 15 residues. This chain's CDR3 is CASSRGQPSVVGYTF. CDR3 sequence (DNA): TGTGCCAGCAGCCGTGGACAGCCCAGTGTCGTGGGCTACACCTTC.

V and J are TRBV10-3 and TRBJ1-1, with 9 bases aligning to TRBD1. CDR1 is ENHRY and CDR2 is SYGVKD in the germline V gene. This CDR3 spans 16 amino acids. The V gene end was trimmed by 5 bases and the J gene end by 11 bases; junction bases not matched to a gene: 18. This CDR3 reads CAISTGGGQGSLAAFF. The CDR3 DNA sequence: TGTGCCATCAGTACAGGCGGAGGACAGGGGAGCTTGGCGGCTTTCTTT.

This clonotype was observed a few times. The chain has TRBV24-1 and TRBJ2-3; D is possibly TRBD1 or TRBD2 (6 bases each). V was shortened by 1 base and J by 6 bases, with 13 bases between the two germline ends. This CDR3 has 15 amino acids. Germline V gene data show CDR1 as KGHDR and CDR2 as SFDVKD. CDR3 loop: CATSDFVTGGDTQYF. Here the CDR3 DNA reads TGTGCCACCAGTGATTTCGTGACAGGAGGGGATACGCAGTATTTT.

This chain links TRBV4-3 with TRBJ1-1; maybe TRBD1 (6 bases). With 3 bases removed from V and 5 bases from J, the gap between germline ends came to 10 bases. From germline, CDR1 is LGHNA and CDR2 YSLEER. This CDR3 has 13 amino acids. This CDR3 reads CASSQKQGTEAFF. CDR3 nucleotides: TGCGCCAGCAGCCAGAAACAGGGAACTGAAGCTTTCTTT.

The rearrangement uses TRBV25-1 and TRBJ2-5; D remains unclear. Per the germline V gene, CDR1 is MGHDK and CDR2 is SYGVNS. The CDR3 length is 15 residues. Trimming took 1 base from V and 5 from J, leaving 14 bases between them. This CDR3 reads CASSEFPGQWETQYF. CDR3 coding DNA: TGTGCCAGCAGTGAATTTCCTGGTCAATGGGAGACCCAGTACTTC.

In this sample, this clonotype turned up a few times. The chain's CDR3 is CASSPLGGGEQFF. CDR3 in DNA: TGTGCCAGCAGTCCACTCGGGGGAGGCGAGCAGTTCTTC. The V call is TRBV6-4, the J call TRBJ2-1; D is perhaps TRBD2 (6 bases). The CDR3 length is 13 residues. V lost 5 bases and J 10 bases, leaving 15 bases between the germline ends. Per germline, CDR1 MRHNA and CDR2 SNTAGT.

This rearrangement joins TRBV20-1 to TRBJ1-1; D gene ambiguous. V lost 5 bases to trimming and J lost 6 bases, with 16 bases between them. CDR3 size: 13 residues. CDR1 is DFQATT and CDR2 is SNEGSKA in the germline V gene (reference sequence). CDR3 sequence reads: CSAPRFGGSEAFF. CDR3 in DNA: TGCAGTGCTCCCCGGTTTGGCGGTTCTGAAGCTTTCTTT.

The DNA of the CDR3 is TGTGCCAGCAGCTTAGTGGGTAACTACGGAGAGACCCAGTACTTC. Amino acids: CASSLVGNYGETQYF. The rearrangement joins TRBV7-6 to TRBJ2-5; D is unclear. Trimming cost V 1 base and J 4 bases, with 13 bases left between them. The CDR3 loop spans 15 amino acids. Germline V gives CDR1 SGHVS, CDR2 FNYEAQ.